This T cell receptor (beta chain) was sequenced during a study of T cells in Graves' hyperthyroidism and ophthalmopathy. Authors of the study amplified TCR beta CDR3 regions from RNA transcripts. The TCR CDR3 was amplified in a first-round RT-PCR using the HTBI primer set. TCRdb reanalysed the multiplex PCR reads using MiXCR and keeps one entry per CDR3 protein. The table shows 500,000 to 650,000 distinct CDR3 sequences, with 12% to 15% occurring only once. Exclusion of patients followed from uncontrolled infection, other autoimmune disease, pregnancy or lactation. This clonotype appeared many times. CDR3 size: 14 residues. From germline, CDR1 is MDHEN and CDR2 SYDVKM. V was clipped by 6 bases and J by 4 bases; unmatched bases: 8.

What was sequenced was blood. The chain carries TRBV28 and TRBJ2-7, with 8 bases aligning to TRBD1. This clonotype was obtained from a woman in her thirties or forties with Graves' hyperthyroidism. The CDR3 is CASSMDRARYEQYF. CDR3 in DNA: TGTGCCAGCAGCATGGACAGGGCGAGGTACGAGCAGTACTTC.